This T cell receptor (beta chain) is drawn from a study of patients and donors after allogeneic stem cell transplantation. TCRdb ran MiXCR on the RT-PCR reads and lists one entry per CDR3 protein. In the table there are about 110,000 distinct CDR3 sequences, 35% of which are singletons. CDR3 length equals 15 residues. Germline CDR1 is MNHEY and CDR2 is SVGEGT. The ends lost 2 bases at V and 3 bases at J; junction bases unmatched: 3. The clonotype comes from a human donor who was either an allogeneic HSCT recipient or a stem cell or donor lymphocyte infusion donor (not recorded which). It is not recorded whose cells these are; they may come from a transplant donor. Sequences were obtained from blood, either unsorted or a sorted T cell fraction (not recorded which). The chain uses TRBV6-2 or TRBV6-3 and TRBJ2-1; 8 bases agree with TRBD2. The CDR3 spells CASSYPGTSYNEQFF. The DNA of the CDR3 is TGTGCCAGCAGTTACCCAGGGACTAGCTACAATGAGCAGTTCTTC.